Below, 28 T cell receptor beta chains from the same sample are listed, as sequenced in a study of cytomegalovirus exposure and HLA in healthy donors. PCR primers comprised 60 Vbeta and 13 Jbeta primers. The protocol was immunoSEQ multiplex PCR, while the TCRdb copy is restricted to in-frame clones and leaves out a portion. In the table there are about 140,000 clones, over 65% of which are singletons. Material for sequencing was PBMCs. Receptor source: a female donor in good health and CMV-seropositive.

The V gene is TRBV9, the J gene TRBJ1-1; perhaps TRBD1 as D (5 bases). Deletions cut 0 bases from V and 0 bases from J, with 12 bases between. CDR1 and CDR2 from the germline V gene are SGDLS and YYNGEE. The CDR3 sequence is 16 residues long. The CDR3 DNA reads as TGTGCCAGCAGCGTAGATGGGGGGACCATGAACACTGAAGCTTTCTTT. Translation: CASSVDGGTMNTEAFF.

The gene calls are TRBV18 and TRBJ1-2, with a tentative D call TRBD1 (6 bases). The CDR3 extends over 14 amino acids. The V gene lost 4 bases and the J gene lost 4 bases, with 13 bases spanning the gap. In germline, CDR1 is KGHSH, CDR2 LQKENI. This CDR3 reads CASSLGAVTYGYTF. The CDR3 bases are TGTGCCAGCTCACTGGGGGCAGTTACCTATGGCTACACCTTC.

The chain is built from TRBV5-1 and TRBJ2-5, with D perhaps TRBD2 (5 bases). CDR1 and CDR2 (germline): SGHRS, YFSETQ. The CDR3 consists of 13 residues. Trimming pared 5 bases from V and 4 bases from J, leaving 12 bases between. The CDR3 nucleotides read TGCGCCAGCAGACCGACGAGCGGAGAGACCCAGTACTTC. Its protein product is CASRPTSGETQYF. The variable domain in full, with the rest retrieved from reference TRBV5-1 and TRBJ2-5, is KAGVTQTPRYLIKTRGQQVTLSCSPISGHRSVSWYQQTPGQGLQFLFEYFSETQRNKGNFPGRFSGRQFSNSRSEMNVSTLELGDSALYLCASRPTSGETQYFGPGTRLLVL.

This CDR3 reads CASSLMGAGETQYF. DNA for the CDR3: TGTGCCAGCAGCTTAATGGGGGCAGGGGAGACCCAGTACTTC. The chain carries TRBV7-9 and TRBJ2-5; D perhaps matches TRBD1 (6 bases). With 2 bases removed from V and 5 bases from J, the gap between germline ends came to 12 bases. Germline V CDR1 and CDR2: SEHNR, FQNEAQ (reference sequence). This CDR3 has 14 amino acids.

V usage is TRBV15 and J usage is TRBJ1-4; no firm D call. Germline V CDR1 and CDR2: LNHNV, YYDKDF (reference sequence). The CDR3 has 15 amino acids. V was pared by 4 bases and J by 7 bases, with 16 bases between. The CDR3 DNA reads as TGTGCCACCAGCAAGCTGAGGGAGCGGAGTGAAAAACTGTTTTTT. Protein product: CATSKLRERSEKLFF. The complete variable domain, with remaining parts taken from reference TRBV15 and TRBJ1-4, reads DAMVIQNPRYQVTQFGKPVTLSCSQTLNHNVMYWYQQKSSQAPKLLFHYYDKDFNNEADTPDNFQSRRPNTSFCFLDIRSPGLGDTAMYLCATSKLRERSEKLFFGSGTQLSVL.

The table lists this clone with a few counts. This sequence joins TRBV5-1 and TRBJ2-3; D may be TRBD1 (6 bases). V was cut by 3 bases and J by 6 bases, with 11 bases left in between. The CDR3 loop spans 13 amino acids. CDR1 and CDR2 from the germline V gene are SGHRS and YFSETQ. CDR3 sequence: CASSYPTGDTQYF. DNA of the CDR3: TGCGCCAGCAGCTATCCCACAGGGGATACGCAGTATTTT.

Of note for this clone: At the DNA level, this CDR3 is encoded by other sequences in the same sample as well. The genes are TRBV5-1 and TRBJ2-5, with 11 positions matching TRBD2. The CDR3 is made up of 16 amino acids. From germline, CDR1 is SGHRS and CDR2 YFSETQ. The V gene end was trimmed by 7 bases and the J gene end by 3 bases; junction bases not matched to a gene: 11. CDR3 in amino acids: CASSSSGTSGKETQYF. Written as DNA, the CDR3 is TGCGCCAGCTCTTCCTCCGGGACTAGCGGAAAAGAGACCCAGTACTTC.

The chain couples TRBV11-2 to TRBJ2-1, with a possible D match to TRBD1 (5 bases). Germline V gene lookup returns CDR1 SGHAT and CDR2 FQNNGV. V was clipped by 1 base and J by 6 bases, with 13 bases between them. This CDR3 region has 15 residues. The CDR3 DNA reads TGTGCCAGCAGCTTAGTGTCTGGACACTTCAATGAGCAGTTCTTC. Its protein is CASSLVSGHFNEQFF.

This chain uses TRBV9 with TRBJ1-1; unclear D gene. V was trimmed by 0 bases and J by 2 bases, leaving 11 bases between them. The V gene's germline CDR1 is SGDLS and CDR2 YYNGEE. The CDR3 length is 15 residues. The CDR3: CASSVGEAQNTEAFF. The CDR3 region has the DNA TGTGCCAGCAGCGTAGGGGAGGCGCAAAACACTGAAGCTTTCTTT.

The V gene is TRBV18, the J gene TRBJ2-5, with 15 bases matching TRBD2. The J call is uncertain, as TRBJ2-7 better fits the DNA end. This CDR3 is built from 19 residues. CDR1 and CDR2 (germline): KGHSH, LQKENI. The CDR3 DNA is TGTGCCAGCTCACCAGGTTTTGGGACTAGCGGGGGGCCATCGTACGAGCAGTACTTC. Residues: CASSPGFGTSGGPSYEQYF.

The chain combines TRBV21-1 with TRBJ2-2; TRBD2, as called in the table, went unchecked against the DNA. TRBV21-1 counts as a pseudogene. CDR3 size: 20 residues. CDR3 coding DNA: TGTGCCAGCAGCAAGGCGGACAGGGGAGCGGGAGGGCCCGAAACCGGGGAGCTGTTTTTT. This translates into CASSKADRGAGGPETGELFF.

The CDR3 DNA sequence: TGTGCCACTAAGAACACTGAAGCTTTCTTT. Translation: CATKNTEAFF. The J gene is TRBJ1-1, the V gene TRBV19; D is unresolved. Germline V gene sequence: CDR1 LNHDA, CDR2 SQIVND (reference sequence). The CDR3 consists of 10 residues. Trimming removed 10 bases at V and 1 base at J, with 4 bases between.

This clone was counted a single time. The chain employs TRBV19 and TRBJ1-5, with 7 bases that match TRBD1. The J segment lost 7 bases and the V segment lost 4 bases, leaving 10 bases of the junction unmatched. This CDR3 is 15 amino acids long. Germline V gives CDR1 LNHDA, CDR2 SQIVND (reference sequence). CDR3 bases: TGTGCCAGTAGTACCCGTAACAGGGGATGGCAGCCCCAGCATTTT. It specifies CASSTRNRGWQPQHF.

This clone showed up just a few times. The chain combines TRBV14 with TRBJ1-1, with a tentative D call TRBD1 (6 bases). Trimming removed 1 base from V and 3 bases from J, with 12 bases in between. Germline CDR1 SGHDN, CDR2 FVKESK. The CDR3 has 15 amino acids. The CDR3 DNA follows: TGTGCCAGCAGCCAAGGAAGGGGGATACACACTGAAGCTTTCTTT. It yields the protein CASSQGRGIHTEAFF.

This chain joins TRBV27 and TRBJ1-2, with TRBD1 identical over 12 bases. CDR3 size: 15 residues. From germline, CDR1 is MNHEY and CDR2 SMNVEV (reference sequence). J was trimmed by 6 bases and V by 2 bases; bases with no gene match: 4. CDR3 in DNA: TGTGCCAGCAGTTTAGGGACAGGGGGCGGGGATGGCTACACCTTC. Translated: CASSLGTGGGDGYTF.

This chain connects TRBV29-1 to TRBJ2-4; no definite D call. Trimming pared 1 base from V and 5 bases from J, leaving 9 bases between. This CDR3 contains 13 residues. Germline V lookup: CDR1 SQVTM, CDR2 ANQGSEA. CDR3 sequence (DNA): TGCAGCGTTGAAGGAGGCTTTCAAAACATTCAGTACTTC. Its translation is CSVEGGFQNIQYF.

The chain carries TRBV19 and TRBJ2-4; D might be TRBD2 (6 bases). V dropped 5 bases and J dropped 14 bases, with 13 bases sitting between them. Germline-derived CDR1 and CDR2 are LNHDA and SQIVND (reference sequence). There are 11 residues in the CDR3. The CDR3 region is CASSRGTLEYF. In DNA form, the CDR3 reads TGTGCCAGTAGTCGAGGGACTCTGGAGTACTTC.

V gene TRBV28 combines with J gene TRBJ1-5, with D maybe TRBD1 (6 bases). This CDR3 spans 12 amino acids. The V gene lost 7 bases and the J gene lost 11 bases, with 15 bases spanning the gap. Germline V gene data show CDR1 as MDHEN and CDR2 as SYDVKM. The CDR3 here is CASTSRGGAQHF. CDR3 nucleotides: TGTGCCAGCACCTCTCGAGGGGGGGCCCAGCATTTT.

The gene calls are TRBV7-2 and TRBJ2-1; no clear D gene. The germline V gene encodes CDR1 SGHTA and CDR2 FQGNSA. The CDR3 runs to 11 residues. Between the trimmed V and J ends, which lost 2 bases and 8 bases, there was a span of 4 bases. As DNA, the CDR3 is TGTGCCAGCAGCTTATTATATGAGCAGTTCTTC. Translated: CASSLLYEQFF. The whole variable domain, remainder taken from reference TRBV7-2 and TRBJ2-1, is GAGVSQSPSNKVTEKGKDVELRCDPISGHTALYWYRQSLGQGLEFLIYFQGNSAPDKSGLPSDRFSAERTGGSVSTLTIQRTQQEDSAVYLCASSLLYEQFFGPGTRLTVL.

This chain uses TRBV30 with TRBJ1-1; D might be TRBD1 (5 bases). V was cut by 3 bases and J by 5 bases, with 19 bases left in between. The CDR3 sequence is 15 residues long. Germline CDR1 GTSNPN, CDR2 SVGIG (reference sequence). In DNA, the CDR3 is TGTGCCTGGAGCCTAGGGCGGGGACGTGGGACTGAAGCTTTCTTT. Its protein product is CAWSLGRGRGTEAFF.

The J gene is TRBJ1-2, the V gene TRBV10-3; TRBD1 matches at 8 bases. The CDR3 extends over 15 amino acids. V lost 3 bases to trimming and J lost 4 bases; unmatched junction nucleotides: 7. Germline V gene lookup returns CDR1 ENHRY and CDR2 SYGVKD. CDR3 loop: CAISDIQGETYGYTF. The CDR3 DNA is TGTGCCATCAGTGACATACAGGGGGAGACCTATGGCTACACCTTC.

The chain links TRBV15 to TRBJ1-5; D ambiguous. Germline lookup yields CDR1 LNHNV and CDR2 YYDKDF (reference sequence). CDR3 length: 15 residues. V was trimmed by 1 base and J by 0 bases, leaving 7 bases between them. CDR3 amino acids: CATSRVRNSNQPQHF. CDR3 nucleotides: TGTGCCACCAGCAGAGTCAGGAATAGCAATCAGCCCCAGCATTTT.

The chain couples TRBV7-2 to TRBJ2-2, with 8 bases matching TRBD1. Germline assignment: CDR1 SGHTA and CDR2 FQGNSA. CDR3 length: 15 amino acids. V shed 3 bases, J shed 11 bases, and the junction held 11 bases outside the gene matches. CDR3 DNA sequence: TGTGCCAGCAGCTTGCGACAAACAGGACAGGGTGAGCTGTTTTTT. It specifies CASSLRQTGQGELFF.

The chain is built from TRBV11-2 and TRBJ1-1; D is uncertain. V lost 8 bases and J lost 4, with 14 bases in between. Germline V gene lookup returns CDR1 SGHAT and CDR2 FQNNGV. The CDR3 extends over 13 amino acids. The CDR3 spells CASALRQATEAFF. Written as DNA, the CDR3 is TGTGCCAGCGCACTCCGCCAGGCCACTGAAGCTTTCTTT.

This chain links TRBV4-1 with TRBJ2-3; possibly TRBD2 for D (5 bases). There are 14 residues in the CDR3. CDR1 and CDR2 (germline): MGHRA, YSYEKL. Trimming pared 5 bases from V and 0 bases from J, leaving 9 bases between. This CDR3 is CASSLSGSTDTQYF. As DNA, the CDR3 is TGCGCCAGCAGCTTGTCGGGGAGCACAGATACGCAGTATTTT.

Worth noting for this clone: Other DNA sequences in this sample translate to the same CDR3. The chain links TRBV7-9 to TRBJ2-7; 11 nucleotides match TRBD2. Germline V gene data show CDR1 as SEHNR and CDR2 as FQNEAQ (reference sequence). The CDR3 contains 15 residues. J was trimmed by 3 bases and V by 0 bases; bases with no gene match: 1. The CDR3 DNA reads TGTGCCAGCAGCTTAGCGGGGACTAGCGGCTACGAGCAGTACTTC. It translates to CASSLAGTSGYEQYF.

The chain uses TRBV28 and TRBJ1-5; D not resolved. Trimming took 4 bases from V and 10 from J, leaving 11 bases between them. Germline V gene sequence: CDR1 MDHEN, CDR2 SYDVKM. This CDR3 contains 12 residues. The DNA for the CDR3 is TGTGCCAGCAGTTCCCACCCGGGACCCCAGCATTTT. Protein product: CASSSHPGPQHF. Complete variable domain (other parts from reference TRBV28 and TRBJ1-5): DVKVTQSSRYLVKRTGEKVFLECVQDMDHENMFWYRQDPGLGLRLIYFSYDVKMKEKGDIPEGYSVSREKKERFSLILESASTNQTSMYLCASSSHPGPQHFGDGTRLSIL.

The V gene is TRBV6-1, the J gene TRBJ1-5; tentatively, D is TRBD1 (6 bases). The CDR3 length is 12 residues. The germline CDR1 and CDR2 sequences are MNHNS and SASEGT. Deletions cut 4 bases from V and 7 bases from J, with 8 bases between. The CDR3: CASSGTVQPQHF. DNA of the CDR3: TGTGCCAGCAGTGGGACAGTCCAGCCCCAGCATTTT.